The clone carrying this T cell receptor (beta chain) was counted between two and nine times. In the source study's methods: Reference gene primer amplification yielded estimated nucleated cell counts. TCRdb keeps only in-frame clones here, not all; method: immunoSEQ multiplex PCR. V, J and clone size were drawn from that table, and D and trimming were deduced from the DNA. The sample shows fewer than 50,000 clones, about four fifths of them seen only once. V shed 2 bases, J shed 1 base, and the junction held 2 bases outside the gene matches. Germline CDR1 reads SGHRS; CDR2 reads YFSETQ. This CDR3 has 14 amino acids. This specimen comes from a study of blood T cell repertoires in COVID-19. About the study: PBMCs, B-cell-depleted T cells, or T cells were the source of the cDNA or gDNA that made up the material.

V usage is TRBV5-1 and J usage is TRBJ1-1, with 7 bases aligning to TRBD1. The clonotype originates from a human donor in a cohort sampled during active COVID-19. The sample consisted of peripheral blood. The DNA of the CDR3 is TGCGCCAGCAGCTTCGGGACAGCGAACACTGAAGCTTTCTTT. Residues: CASSFGTANTEAFF.